The TCR beta chain described here comes from a study of blood T cell repertoires in COVID-19. As for the study in general: The samples span acute and convalescent COVID-19 from the United States, Italy and Spain. Sources were T cells, B-cell-depleted T cells, or PBMCs; the material itself was cDNA or gDNA.

CDR1 and CDR2 from the germline V gene are LNHDA and SQIVND (reference sequence). Trimming removed 3 bases from V and 6 bases from J; junction bases left unmatched: 7. CDR3 length equals 15 residues. In the original workflow: Amplification of reference gene primers provided the estimated nucleated cell counts. Assay used: immunoSEQ multiplex PCR; TCRdb lists only in-frame clones, some missing. The V and J calls and the clone size are those of that table, but D and trimming were determined from the DNA. The table has about 82,000 clones, 65% to 85% seen once. J is TRBJ2-2 and V is TRBV19; 7 bases match TRBD1. This receptor was obtained from a woman aged 55-70 years with acute or convalescent COVID-19. Sequencing was carried out using peripheral blood. In DNA, the CDR3 is TGTGCCAGTAGTATGAGGGGGCGTGGGGCCGGGGAGCTGTTTTTT. This encodes CASSMRGRGAGELFF.